The clone carrying this T cell receptor beta chain has only a few counts. The antigen is unknown. An absence of ophthalmopathy progression within 18 months meant stable Graves' hyperthyroidism. Patients between 18 and 65 years old had hyperthyroidism, newly diagnosed and lasting under 2 months. This sample holds PBMCs from 10 ml fresh peripheral blood. This specimen belongs to a study of T cells in Graves' hyperthyroidism and ophthalmopathy. Per germline, CDR1 SGDLS and CDR2 YYNGEE. The CDR3 is 13 amino acids. V was pared by 3 bases and J by 6 bases, with 13 bases between. General observations from the study: Most thyroid clonotypes expanded above 0.001 were also detected in blood.

The source material, RNA transcripts, was used to amplify TCR beta CDR3 regions. First-round RT-PCR with HTBI primers amplified the TCR CDR3 region. MiXCR, run by TCRdb on the multiplex PCR reads, gives a single entry per CDR3 protein. The profile shows about 320,000 distinct CDR3 sequences, over 15% of them singletons. This clonotype was obtained from a man in his thirties or forties with Graves' hyperthyroidism. V is TRBV9 and J is TRBJ2-7, with a possible D match to TRBD2 (6 bases). Sequenced sample: blood. CDR3 DNA sequence: TGTGCCAGCAGCGCCGGGACTTCCGTCGAGCAGTACTTC. Translated, it gives CASSAGTSVEQYF.